A single sample is the source of the 27 T cell receptor beta chains below, sequenced in a study of monozygotic twins with inflammatory bowel disease. One entry per CDR3 protein, without DNA, is what TCRdb gives after re-calling the 5' RACE reads. The sample includes under 150,000 distinct CDR3 sequences. The specimen sequenced was blood. Receptor source: a human donor with ulcerative colitis or Crohn's disease, or a healthy co-twin of an affected twin (not recorded which).

CDR3 sequence reads: CASSFRKGPTSYEQYF. The rearrangement joins TRBV5-1 to TRBJ2-7; TCRdb's assignment of TRBD1 cannot be checked, as there is no DNA. Looked up from germline, CDR1 is SGHRS and CDR2 is YFSETQ. The CDR3 is 16 residues long.

The V gene is TRBV4-3, the J gene TRBJ2-1; TCRdb picks TRBD1, but there is no DNA to check that call. The germline V gene has CDR1 LGHNA and CDR2 YSLEER. The CDR3 covers 13 residues. The CDR3 region is CASPGAGGNEQFF.

V is TRBV3-1 and J is TRBJ2-5. Germline CDR1 reads LGHDT; CDR2 reads YNNKEL (reference sequence). The CDR3 runs 14 residues. CDR3 residues: CASSQDVFQETQYF.

The CDR3 is CSARDHVSVSTGELFF. This chain connects TRBV20-1 to TRBJ2-2; TCRdb designates TRBD2, a call that cannot be tested without DNA. Per germline, CDR1 DFQATT and CDR2 SNEGSKA (reference sequence). This CDR3 spans 16 amino acids.

The chain employs TRBV6-5 and TRBJ2-5; TCRdb calls TRBD1, which cannot be checked without DNA. Germline-derived CDR1 and CDR2 are MNHEY and SVGAGI. The CDR3 covers 12 residues. The CDR3 spells CASSYPGGTQYF.

The genes are TRBV20-1 and TRBJ1-5. Per the germline V gene, CDR1 is DFQATT and CDR2 is SNEGSKA (reference sequence). The CDR3 totals 13 residues. The CDR3 sequence is CSAERDSNQPQHF.

This chain joins TRBV4-3 and TRBJ2-1. Germline CDR1 is LGHNA and CDR2 is YSLEER. This CDR3 comprises 14 residues. CDR3 in amino acids: CASSQVRSNNEQFF.

The V and J genes are TRBV7-2 and TRBJ1-3; the TRBD1 assignment by TCRdb is unverifiable without DNA. The CDR3 is 16 amino acids. Germline CDR1 SGHTA, CDR2 FQGNSA. CDR3 amino acids: CASSYSGTGAGNTIYF.

The chain joins TRBV30 to TRBJ1-2. This CDR3 has 12 amino acids. CDR1 and CDR2 from the germline V gene are GTSNPN and SVGIG (reference sequence). CDR3 sequence: CAWIGRVYGYTF.

The genes are TRBV5-1 and TRBJ2-7; TCRdb reports TRBD2, a call that lacks DNA to check it against. CDR1 and CDR2 (germline): SGHRS, YFSETQ. The CDR3 is 14 residues long. The CDR3: CASSRDFPRDEQYF.

The genes are TRBV18 and TRBJ2-7; TCRdb calls TRBD1, which cannot be checked without DNA. Germline loops: CDR1 KGHSH, CDR2 LQKENI. The CDR3 is 17 residues long. CDR3 residues: CASSLDRGKGKSYEQYF.

CDR3 protein: CASSFDGRGYTF. The V and J genes are TRBV5-1 and TRBJ1-2. The CDR3 length is 12 residues. CDR1 is SGHRS and CDR2 is YFSETQ in the germline V gene.

The chain has TRBV27 and TRBJ2-7; the D call of TRBD2 rests on TCRdb alone, since no DNA is present to check it. There are 18 residues in the CDR3. Looked up from germline, CDR1 is MNHEY and CDR2 is SMNVEV (reference sequence). Here the CDR3 reads CASRPSFGTSGGDYEQYF.

The V gene is TRBV5-1, the J gene TRBJ2-1; TCRdb's D gene call, TRBD2, goes unchecked for lack of DNA. In germline, CDR1 is SGHRS, CDR2 YFSETQ. This CDR3 spans 18 amino acids. This CDR3 is CASSFYPESAGGDNEQFF.

The chain carries TRBV15 and TRBJ2-7; TCRdb proposes TRBD2, but this gene call is untestable without DNA. CDR3 length: 16 residues. Germline loops: CDR1 LNHNV, CDR2 YYDKDF (reference sequence). The chain's CDR3 is CATSSRADTHSYEQYF.

V is TRBV30 and J is TRBJ2-6; the TCRdb call, TRBD1, lacks DNA for checking. The CDR3 is 18 amino acids. Germline CDR1 is GTSNPN and CDR2 is SVGIG (reference sequence). CDR3 amino acids: CAWKGAGGGTKGANVLTF.

CDR3: CASSPIQGPNEQYF. The rearrangement joins TRBV18 to TRBJ2-7. Germline CDR1 is KGHSH and CDR2 is LQKENI. CDR3 size: 14 residues.

V and J are TRBV6-1 and TRBJ2-7; absent DNA, TCRdb's TRBD1 call cannot be checked. CDR1 is MNHNS and CDR2 is SASEGT in the germline V gene. The CDR3 has 15 residues. This CDR3 is CASSEYGQVSYEQYF.

This sequence joins TRBV3-1 and TRBJ2-3; TCRdb designates TRBD1, a call that cannot be tested without DNA. The CDR3 has 13 amino acids. Per the germline V gene, CDR1 is LGHDT and CDR2 is YNNKEL (reference sequence). The CDR3 reads CASSRRGENTQYF.

The chain links TRBV9 to TRBJ1-2; as DNA is missing, the TRBD1 call by TCRdb cannot be tested. The CDR3 has 16 residues. Germline CDR1 reads SGDLS; CDR2 reads YYNGEE. CDR3 sequence reads: CASSSTDREANYGYTF.

The J gene is TRBJ1-5, the V gene TRBV6-5; the TRBD1 assignment by TCRdb is unverifiable without DNA. CDR1 and CDR2 (germline): MNHEY, SVGAGI. There are 16 residues in the CDR3. CDR3 in amino acids: CASSYSRTGYNQPQHF.

V and J are TRBV10-3 and TRBJ1-5. The V gene's germline CDR1 is ENHRY and CDR2 SYGVKD. This CDR3 region has 15 residues. CDR3 protein: CAISDGRLADQPQHF.

The genes are TRBV11-2 and TRBJ1-2; TCRdb proposes TRBD1, but this gene call is untestable without DNA. This CDR3 region has 13 residues. CDR1 and CDR2 (germline): SGHAT, FQNNGV. CDR3 amino acids: CASSLDTGVGYTF.

The chain combines TRBV7-3 with TRBJ2-3; TCRdb indicates TRBD1, and absent DNA this call remains unverified. The length of the CDR3 is 15 residues. Germline V gene sequence: CDR1 SGHTA, CDR2 FQGTGA. The CDR3 protein is CASSLQGQRTDTQYF.

The V call is TRBV5-1, the J call TRBJ2-3; with no DNA, the TCRdb D assignment of TRBD1 cannot be verified. Germline assignment: CDR1 SGHRS and CDR2 YFSETQ. This CDR3 region has 16 residues. CDR3 in amino acids: CASSLGAGGGTDTQYF.

The chain combines TRBV27 with TRBJ1-2. Per the germline V gene, CDR1 is MNHEY and CDR2 is SMNVEV (reference sequence). There are 14 residues in the CDR3. The CDR3 reads CASSARLTNYGYTF.

The chain combines TRBV7-2 with TRBJ2-7; without DNA, the TCRdb call of TRBD1 cannot be checked. The V gene's germline CDR1 is SGHTA and CDR2 FQGNSA. The CDR3 extends over 15 amino acids. This CDR3 reads CASSTGTGGYYEQYF.